This TCR beta chain was identified during a study of shared clonotypes between healthy human individuals. Study-wide findings and caveats: Clonotypes shared by all four sorted-subset donors had higher generation probabilities than non-shared clonotypes. On the whole, naive subsets had larger estimated richness than memory subsets had.

Running of the assay took place at deep level. Libraries were prepared by immunoSEQ multiplex PCR; TCRdb keeps only in-frame clonotypes and omits some of them. The sample holds about 2 million clones, about 95% seen once. As to this clone: The antigen is unknown.

The naive CD8 population came from CD45RO-negative cells selected for CCR7, without terminally differentiated effector memory CD45RA+ cells. Donors comprised healthy HIV-negative adults lacking recent acute infections or vaccinations. The V end lost 1 base, the J end lost 0 bases, and 9 bases lay between the germline ends. The CDR3 is made up of 16 amino acids. Germline CDR1 reads LGHNA; CDR2 reads YSLEER. This TCR was sampled from a man between 18 and 29 years old in good health. Sequencing used naive CD8+ T cells sorted from blood. The chain combines TRBV4-3 with TRBJ2-2, with D possibly matching TRBD2 (5 bases). The CDR3 is CASSQVALANTGELFF. Here the CDR3 DNA reads TGCGCCAGCAGCCAAGTGGCACTAGCGAACACCGGGGAGCTGTTTTTT.